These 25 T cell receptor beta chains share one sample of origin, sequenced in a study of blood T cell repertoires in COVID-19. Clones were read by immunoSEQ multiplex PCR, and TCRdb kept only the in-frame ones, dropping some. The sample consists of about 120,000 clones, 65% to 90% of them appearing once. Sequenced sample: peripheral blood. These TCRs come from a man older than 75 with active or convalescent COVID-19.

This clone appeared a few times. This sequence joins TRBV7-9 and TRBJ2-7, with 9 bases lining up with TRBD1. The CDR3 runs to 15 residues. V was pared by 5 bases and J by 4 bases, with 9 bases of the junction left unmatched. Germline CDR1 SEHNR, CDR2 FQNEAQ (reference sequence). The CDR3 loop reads CASSPRGQGEYEQYF. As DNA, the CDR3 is TGTGCCAGCAGCCCCCGGGGACAGGGAGAATACGAGCAGTACTTC.

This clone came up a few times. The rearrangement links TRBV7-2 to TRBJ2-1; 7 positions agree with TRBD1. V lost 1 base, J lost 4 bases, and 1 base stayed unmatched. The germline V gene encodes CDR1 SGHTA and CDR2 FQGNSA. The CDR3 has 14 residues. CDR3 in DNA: TGTGCCAGCAGCTTAGAGGGGGCGTACAATGAGCAGTTCTTC. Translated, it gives CASSLEGAYNEQFF.

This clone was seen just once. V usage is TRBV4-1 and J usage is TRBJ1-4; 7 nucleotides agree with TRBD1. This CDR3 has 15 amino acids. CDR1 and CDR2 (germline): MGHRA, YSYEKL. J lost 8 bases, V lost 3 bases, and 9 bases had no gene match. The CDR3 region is CASSQEGTAREKLFF. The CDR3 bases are TGCGCCAGCAGCCAGGAGGGGACAGCTAGGGAAAAACTGTTTTTT.

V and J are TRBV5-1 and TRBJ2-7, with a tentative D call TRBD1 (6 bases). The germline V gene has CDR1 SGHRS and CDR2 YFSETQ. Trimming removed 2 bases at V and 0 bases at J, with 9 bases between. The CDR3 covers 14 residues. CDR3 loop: CASSLQGDSYEQYF. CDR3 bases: TGCGCCAGCAGCTTACAGGGTGACTCCTACGAGCAGTACTTC.

CDR3 sequence: CASSELATNEKLFF. DNA of the CDR3: TGTGCCAGCTCCGAGCTTGCAACTAATGAAAAACTGTTTTTT. The gene calls are TRBV4-2 and TRBJ1-4, with D hard to call. The V end was cut by 8 bases, the J end by 0 bases, with 10 bases between. The CDR3 loop spans 14 amino acids. Germline V gives CDR1 LGHNA, CDR2 YNFKEQ.

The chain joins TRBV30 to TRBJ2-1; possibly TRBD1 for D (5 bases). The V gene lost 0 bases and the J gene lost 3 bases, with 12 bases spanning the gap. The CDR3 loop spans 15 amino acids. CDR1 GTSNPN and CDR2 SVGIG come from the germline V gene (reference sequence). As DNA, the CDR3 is TGTGCCTGGAGTGTACAGAACAGGTACTACAATGAGCAGTTCTTC. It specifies CAWSVQNRYYNEQFF.

CDR3 amino acids: CASSKYGGMNTEAFF. The CDR3 coding sequence is TGTGCCAGCAGTAAATATGGAGGGATGAACACTGAAGCTTTCTTT. V is TRBV7-9 and J is TRBJ1-1; no clear D. CDR1 is SEHNR, CDR2 FQNEAQ, per germline (reference sequence). The CDR3 contains 15 residues. V lost 6 bases and J lost 0, with 14 bases in between.

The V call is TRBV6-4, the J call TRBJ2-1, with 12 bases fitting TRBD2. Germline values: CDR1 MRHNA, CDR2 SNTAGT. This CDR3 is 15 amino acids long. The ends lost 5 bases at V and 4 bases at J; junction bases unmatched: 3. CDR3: CASSPGLAGYNEQFF. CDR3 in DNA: TGTGCCAGCAGTCCAGGACTAGCGGGGTACAATGAGCAGTTCTTC.

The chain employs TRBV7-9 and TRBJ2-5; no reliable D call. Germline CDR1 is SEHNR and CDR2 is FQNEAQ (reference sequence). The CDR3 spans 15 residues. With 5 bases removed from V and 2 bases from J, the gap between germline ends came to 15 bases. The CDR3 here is CASSLSTLDQETQYF. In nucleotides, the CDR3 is TGTGCCAGCAGCCTTAGTACGCTAGATCAAGAGACCCAGTACTTC.

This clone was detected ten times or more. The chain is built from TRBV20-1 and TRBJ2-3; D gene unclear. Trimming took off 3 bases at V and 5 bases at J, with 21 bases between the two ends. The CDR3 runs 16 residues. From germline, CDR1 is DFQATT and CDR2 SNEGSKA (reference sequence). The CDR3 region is CSASQPGGSLGDTQYF. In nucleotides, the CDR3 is TGCAGTGCTAGTCAGCCGGGTGGTAGTTTGGGAGATACGCAGTATTTT.

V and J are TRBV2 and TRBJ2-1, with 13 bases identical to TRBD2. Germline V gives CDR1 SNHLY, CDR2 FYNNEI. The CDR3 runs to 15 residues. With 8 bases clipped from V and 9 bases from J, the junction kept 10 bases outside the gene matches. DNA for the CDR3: TGTGCCAGCGCTGCACTAGCGGGGGGGCTCGGTGAGCAGTTCTTC. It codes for CASAALAGGLGEQFF.

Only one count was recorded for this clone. The CDR3 sequence: CASSTHGLYNSPLHF. CDR3 coding DNA: TGTGCCAGTAGTACCCACGGACTCTATAATTCACCCCTCCACTTT. The V call is TRBV19, the J call TRBJ1-6, with no clear D. V was clipped by 4 bases and J by 3 bases, with 10 bases between them. The CDR3 has 15 amino acids. Germline V gene sequence: CDR1 LNHDA, CDR2 SQIVND (reference sequence).

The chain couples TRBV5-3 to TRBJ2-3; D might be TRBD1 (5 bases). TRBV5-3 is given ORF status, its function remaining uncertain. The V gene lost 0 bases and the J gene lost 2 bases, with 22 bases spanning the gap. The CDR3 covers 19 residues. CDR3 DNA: TGTGCCAGAAGCTTGGCCCAGTGGGGCAGTGTGTGGACCACAGATACGCAGTATTTT. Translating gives CARSLAQWGSVWTTDTQYF.

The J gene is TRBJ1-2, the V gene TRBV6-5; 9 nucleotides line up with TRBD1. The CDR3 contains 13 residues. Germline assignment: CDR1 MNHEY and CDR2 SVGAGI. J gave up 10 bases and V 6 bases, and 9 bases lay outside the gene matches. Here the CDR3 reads CASRGQGAPYYTF. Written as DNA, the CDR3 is TGTGCCAGCAGGGGACAGGGAGCCCCCTACTACACCTTC.

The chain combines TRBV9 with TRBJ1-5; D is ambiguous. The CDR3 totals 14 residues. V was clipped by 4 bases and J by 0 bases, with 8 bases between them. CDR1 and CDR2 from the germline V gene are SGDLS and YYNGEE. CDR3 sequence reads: CASSPGHSNQPQHF. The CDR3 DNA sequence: TGTGCCAGCAGCCCCGGTCATAGCAATCAGCCCCAGCATTTT.

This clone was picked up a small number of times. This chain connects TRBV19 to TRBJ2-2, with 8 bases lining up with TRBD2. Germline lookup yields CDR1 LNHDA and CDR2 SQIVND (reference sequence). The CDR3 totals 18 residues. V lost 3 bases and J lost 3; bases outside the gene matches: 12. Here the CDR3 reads CASSMALGAGGHTGELFF. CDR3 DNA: TGTGCCAGTAGTATGGCCCTCGGGGCGGGGGGCCACACCGGGGAGCTGTTTTTT.

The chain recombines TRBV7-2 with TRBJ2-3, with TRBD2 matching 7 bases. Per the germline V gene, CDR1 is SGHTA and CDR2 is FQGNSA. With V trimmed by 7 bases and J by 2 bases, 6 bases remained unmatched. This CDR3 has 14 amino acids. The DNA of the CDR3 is TGTGCCAGCAAGCTAGCGGAAATCACAGATACGCAGTATTTT. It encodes CASKLAEITDTQYF.

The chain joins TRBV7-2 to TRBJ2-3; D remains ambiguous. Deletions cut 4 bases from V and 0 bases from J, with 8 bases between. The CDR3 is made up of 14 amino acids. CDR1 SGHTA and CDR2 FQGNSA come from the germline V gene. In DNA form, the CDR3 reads TGTGCCAGCAGCTCCCAGACAAGCACAGATACGCAGTATTTT. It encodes CASSSQTSTDTQYF.

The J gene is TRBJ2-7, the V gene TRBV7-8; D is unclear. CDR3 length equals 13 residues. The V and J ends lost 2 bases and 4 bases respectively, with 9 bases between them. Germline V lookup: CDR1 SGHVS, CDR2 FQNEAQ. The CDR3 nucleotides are TGTGCCAGCAGCTTAAGTCCAGGATACGAGCAGTACTTC. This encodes CASSLSPGYEQYF.

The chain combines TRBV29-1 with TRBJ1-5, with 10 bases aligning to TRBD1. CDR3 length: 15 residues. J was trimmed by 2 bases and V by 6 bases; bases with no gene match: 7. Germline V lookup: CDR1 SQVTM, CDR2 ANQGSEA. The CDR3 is CSVASGTGGNQPQHF. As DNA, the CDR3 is TGCAGCGTGGCCTCCGGGACAGGGGGCAATCAGCCCCAGCATTTT.

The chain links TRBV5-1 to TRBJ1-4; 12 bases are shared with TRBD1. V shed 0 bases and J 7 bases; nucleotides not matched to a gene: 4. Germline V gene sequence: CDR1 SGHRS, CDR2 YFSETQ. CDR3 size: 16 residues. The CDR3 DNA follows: TGCGCCAGCAGCTTGGGGGACAGGGGGCTAGGTGAAAAACTGTTTTTT. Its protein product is CASSLGDRGLGEKLFF.

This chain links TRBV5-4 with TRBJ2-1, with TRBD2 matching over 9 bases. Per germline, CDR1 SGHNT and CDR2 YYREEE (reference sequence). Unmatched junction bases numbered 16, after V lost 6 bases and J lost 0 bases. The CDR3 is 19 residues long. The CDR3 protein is CASTRGISGSHSSYNEQFF. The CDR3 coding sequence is TGTGCCAGCACCCGCGGGATTAGCGGGAGTCACAGCTCCTACAATGAGCAGTTCTTC.

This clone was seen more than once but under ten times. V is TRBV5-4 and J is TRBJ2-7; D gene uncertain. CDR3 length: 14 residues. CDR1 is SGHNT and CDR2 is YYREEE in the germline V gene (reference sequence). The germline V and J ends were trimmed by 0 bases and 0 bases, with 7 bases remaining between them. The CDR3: CASSLGRNSYEQYF. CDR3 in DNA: TGTGCCAGCAGCTTGGGCAGGAACTCCTACGAGCAGTACTTC.

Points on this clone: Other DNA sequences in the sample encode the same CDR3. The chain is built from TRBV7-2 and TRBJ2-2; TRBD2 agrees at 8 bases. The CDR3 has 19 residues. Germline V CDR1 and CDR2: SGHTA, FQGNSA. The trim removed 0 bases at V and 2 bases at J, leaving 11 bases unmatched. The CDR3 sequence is CASSLARGGRLKNTGELFF. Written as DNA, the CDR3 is TGTGCCAGCAGCTTAGCCCGGGGGGGCCGCCTTAAAAACACCGGGGAGCTGTTTTTT.

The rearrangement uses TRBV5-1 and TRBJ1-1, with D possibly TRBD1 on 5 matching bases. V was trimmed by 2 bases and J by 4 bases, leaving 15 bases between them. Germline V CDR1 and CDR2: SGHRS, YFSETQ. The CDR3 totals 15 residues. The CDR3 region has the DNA TGCGCCAGCAGCTTTCAAATATCTGGGGCCACTGAAGCTTTCTTT. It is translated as CASSFQISGATEAFF.